Presented here are 16 T cell receptor beta chains from one specimen sequenced in a study of blood T cell repertoires in COVID-19 (dated by TCRdb to the early 2020s). Preparation of the library involved the immunoSEQ multiplex PCR assay. This is the immuneACCESS table as TCRdb keeps it, with only in-frame sequences that have V and J called. A part of the clones is gone; compared with another copy, unresolved V genes explain less than half, and the rest is unexplained. This sample is represented by some 220,000 clones; 70% to 90% of them were singletons. The ten largest clones capture roughly 5% of the sample. Input material: peripheral blood. These receptors all come from a man between 50 and 59 years old with COVID-19, enrolled during active disease.

This sequence joins TRBV6-5 and TRBJ1-2; TRBD1 aligns across 8 bases. Germline V gives CDR1 MNHEY, CDR2 SVGAGI. The CDR3 covers 12 residues. The trim removed 8 bases at V and 7 bases at J, leaving 6 bases unmatched. DNA for the CDR3: TGTGCCAGCCGTTCAGGGGGCTCTGGCTACACCTTC. It encodes CASRSGGSGYTF.

This chain joins TRBV23-1 and TRBJ2-5; TRBD1 might be the D (6 bases). TRBV23-1 is an ORF, with its function uncertain. The CDR3 length is 19 residues. V lost 0 bases to trimming and J lost 0 bases, with 20 bases between them. The CDR3: CASSQSRAPRGTDQETQYF. CDR3 DNA: TGCGCCAGCAGTCAATCGAGGGCGCCCAGGGGAACCGACCAAGAGACCCAGTACTTC.

The chain joins TRBV10-3 to TRBJ1-5; 11 nucleotides align to TRBD1. The CDR3 extends over 13 amino acids. V lost 9 bases and J lost 5; bases outside the gene matches: 3. Germline V gene data show CDR1 as ENHRY and CDR2 as SYGVKD. The chain's CDR3 is CAIGQGADQPQHF. The CDR3 DNA is TGTGCCATAGGACAGGGGGCCGATCAGCCCCAGCATTTT.

This rearrangement joins TRBV18 to TRBJ1-5; 7 nucleotides line up with TRBD1. In germline, CDR1 is KGHSH, CDR2 LQKENI. The CDR3 contains 16 residues. After removal of 6 bases from V and 1 base from J, the junction contained 9 bases not matched to a gene. CDR3 nucleotide sequence: TGTGCCAGCTCCGAGACAGGGTTGTACAGCAATCAGCCCCAGCATTTT. Amino acids: CASSETGLYSNQPQHF.

The V gene is TRBV5-4, the J gene TRBJ2-1; 7 bases line up with TRBD2. Looked up from germline, CDR1 is SGHNT and CDR2 is YYREEE (reference sequence). The V gene end was trimmed by 3 bases and the J gene end by 5 bases; junction bases not matched to a gene: 8. The CDR3 contains 15 residues. This chain's CDR3 is CASSYSGGLNNEQFF. The DNA for the CDR3 is TGTGCCAGCAGCTATTCGGGGGGACTCAACAATGAGCAGTTCTTC. The full variable domain, in which reference TRBV5-4 and TRBJ2-1 provide the parts outside the CDR3, is ETGVTQSPTHLIKTRGQQVTLRCSSQSGHNTVSWYQQALGQGPQFIFQYYREEENGRGNFPPRFSGLQFPNYSSELNVNALELDDSALYLCASSYSGGLNNEQFFGPGTRLTVL.

This chain links TRBV6-2 or TRBV6-3 with TRBJ1-2; perhaps TRBD1 as D (6 bases). The germline V and J ends were trimmed by 6 bases and 4 bases, with 21 bases remaining between them. The CDR3 runs 16 residues. CDR1 is MNHEY and CDR2 is SVGEGT in the germline V gene. CDR3 nucleotides: TGTGCCAGCAGCCCCCCCCGGGCGGGGGCAAGCTATGGCTACACCTTC. It codes for CASSPPRAGASYGYTF.

The chain joins TRBV4-1 to TRBJ1-2, with 9 nucleotides matching TRBD1. This CDR3 spans 15 amino acids. Unmatched junction bases numbered 5, after V lost 2 bases and J lost 4 bases. The germline V gene encodes CDR1 MGHRA and CDR2 YSYEKL. The CDR3 protein is CASSQPTGGGYGYTF. The DNA for the CDR3 is TGCGCCAGCAGCCAACCGACAGGGGGGGGCTATGGCTACACCTTC.

J is TRBJ1-2 and V is TRBV30; D ambiguous. From germline, CDR1 is GTSNPN and CDR2 SVGIG (reference sequence). Trimming took 3 bases from V and 1 from J, leaving 9 bases between them. This CDR3 contains 13 residues. This CDR3 reads CAWSIDINYGYTF. The CDR3 bases are TGTGCCTGGAGCATAGACATTAACTATGGCTACACCTTC.

The chain employs TRBV18 and TRBJ1-1; maybe TRBD1 (6 bases). CDR3 length: 16 amino acids. V was clipped by 2 bases and J by 0 bases, with 13 bases between them. CDR1 and CDR2 (germline): KGHSH, LQKENI. The CDR3 loop reads CASSPRGGGMNTEAFF. DNA for the CDR3: TGTGCCAGCTCACCAAGGGGGGGTGGGATGAACACTGAAGCTTTCTTT.

The chain has TRBV11-2 and TRBJ2-4; 9 nucleotides match TRBD1. The V gene end was trimmed by 5 bases and the J gene end by 6 bases; junction bases not matched to a gene: 5. This CDR3 is 14 amino acids long. The V gene's germline CDR1 is SGHAT and CDR2 FQNNGV. The CDR3 loop reads CASSRGQGLNIQYF. CDR3 DNA sequence: TGTGCCAGCAGCCGGGGACAGGGACTAAACATTCAGTACTTC.

This chain links TRBV28 with TRBJ1-3; 8 bases line up with TRBD1. V shed 5 bases, J shed 5 bases, and the junction held 8 bases outside the gene matches. The CDR3 sequence is 15 residues long. Per germline, CDR1 MDHEN and CDR2 SYDVKM. For the CDR3, the DNA is TGTGCCAGCAGTCCGCTCCAGGGGGCTAGAAACACCATATATTTT. Its translation: CASSPLQGARNTIYF.

The chain links TRBV9 to TRBJ2-2, with D possibly matching TRBD2 (6 bases). CDR1 SGDLS and CDR2 YYNGEE come from the germline V gene. The CDR3 covers 15 residues. The V gene lost 3 bases and the J gene lost 0 bases, with 9 bases spanning the gap. The CDR3 region has the DNA TGTGCCAGCAGCGCCCGGAGGGCGAACACCGGGGAGCTGTTTTTT. Translating it yields CASSARRANTGELFF. Filled out from reference TRBV9 and TRBJ2-2, the complete variable domain reads DSGVTQTPKHLITATGQRVTLRCSPRSGDLSVYWYQQSLDQGLQFLIQYYNGEERAKGNILERFSAQQFPDLHSELNLSSLELGDSALYFCASSARRANTGELFFGEGSRLTVL.

This clone was counted once. The rearrangement links TRBV5-4 to TRBJ2-1, with TRBD1 identical over 9 bases. Germline-derived CDR1 and CDR2 are SGHNT and YYREEE (reference sequence). The CDR3 sequence is 15 residues long. Trimming cost V 3 bases and J 6 bases; bases outside gene matches: 7. The CDR3 loop reads CASSYTGQGGNEQFF. The CDR3 DNA sequence: TGTGCCAGCAGCTACACGGGACAGGGCGGCAATGAGCAGTTCTTC.

In its sample, this clone was seen once. This sequence joins TRBV4-1 and TRBJ1-2; D may be TRBD1 (5 bases). With 1 base removed from V and 3 bases from J, the gap between germline ends came to 15 bases. The germline gives CDR1 MGHRA, CDR2 YSYEKL. The CDR3 runs 16 residues. The CDR3 here is CASSQGGGARDYGYTF. The DNA for the CDR3 is TGCGCCAGCAGCCAAGGGGGCGGGGCACGGGACTATGGCTACACCTTC.

This chain links TRBV5-1 with TRBJ2-7, with 7 bases lining up with TRBD1. This CDR3 comprises 14 residues. Germline CDR1 and CDR2: SGHRS and YFSETQ. J gave up 2 bases and V 7 bases, and 9 bases lay outside the gene matches. The DNA of the CDR3 is TGCGCCAGCCGCCAGGGGGTAGGGACCTACGAGCAGTACTTC. Residues: CASRQGVGTYEQYF. The whole variable domain, filled in from reference TRBV5-1 and TRBJ2-7, reads KAGVTQTPRYLIKTRGQQVTLSCSPISGHRSVSWYQQTPGQGLQFLFEYFSETQRNKGNFPGRFSGRQFSNSRSEMNVSTLELGDSALYLCASRQGVGTYEQYFGPGTRLTVT.

The chain joins TRBV6-5 to TRBJ1-2; D is undetermined. CDR1 and CDR2 from the germline V gene are MNHEY and SVGAGI. V was clipped by 3 bases and J by 4 bases, with 15 bases between them. The CDR3 consists of 15 residues. For the CDR3, the DNA is TGTGCCAGCAGTTATCAGGCCGCTCTTGGCTATGGCTACACCTTC. This codes for CASSYQAALGYGYTF.